A single sample gave rise to the 20 T cell receptor beta chains below, sequenced in a study of metastatic and nonmetastatic thyroid tumors. All patients were untreated before thyroid surgery. Using MiXCR, TCRdb reanalyzed the PCR reads. The sample consists of around 30,000 clones, over 15% of them appearing once. Sequenced material: blood. The receptors come from a female donor with papillary thyroid cancer or a benign thyroid nodule (not recorded which). Some clones in this sample may be carry-over from other donors' samples.

This clone has a count of ten or more. The rearrangement joins TRBV5-1 to TRBJ2-3; 8 bases fit TRBD2. The CDR3 is made up of 16 amino acids. J was trimmed by 4 bases and V by 5 bases; bases with no gene match: 12. The germline V gene has CDR1 SGHRS and CDR2 YFSETQ. The CDR3 is CASRRDGGATADTQYF. The CDR3 bases are TGCGCCAGCAGAAGGGACGGGGGGGCGACGGCAGATACGCAGTATTTT.

By share of the sample, this clone is medium-sized. The V call is TRBV28, the J call TRBJ2-7, with 9 bases aligning to TRBD1. V shed 6 bases, J shed 3 bases, and the junction held 6 bases outside the gene matches. The CDR3 loop spans 14 amino acids. Germline CDR1 is MDHEN and CDR2 is SYDVKM. CDR3 region: CASRGQGRDYEQYF. DNA for the CDR3: TGTGCCAGCAGGGGACAGGGACGTGACTACGAGCAGTACTTC.

In its sample, this clone was seen many times. V is TRBV19 and J is TRBJ1-1; 10 positions agree with TRBD1. V lost 4 bases to trimming and J lost 7 bases; unmatched junction nucleotides: 12. This CDR3 is built from 16 residues. CDR1 and CDR2 from the germline V gene are LNHDA and SQIVND (reference sequence). CDR3 sequence reads: CASSTPGQGRPNEAFF. CDR3 in DNA: TGTGCCAGTAGTACCCCGGGACAGGGGCGACCGAATGAAGCTTTCTTT.

This clone was recorded many times. This chain uses TRBV7-3 with TRBJ1-1; 8 bases agree with TRBD1. The germline V gene has CDR1 SGHTA and CDR2 FQGTGA. CDR3 length equals 15 residues. With 4 bases clipped from V and 4 bases from J, the junction kept 8 bases outside the gene matches. The CDR3 region has the DNA TGTGCCAGCAGCTCCGGACAGGGACTGGGCACTGAAGCTTTCTTT. Amino acids: CASSSGQGLGTEAFF. Variable domain in full (rest from reference TRBV7-3 and TRBJ1-1): GAGVSQTPSNKVTEKGKYVELRCDPISGHTALYWYRQSLGQGPEFLIYFQGTGAADDSGLPNDRFFAVRPEGSVSTLKIQRTERGDSAVYLCASSSGQGLGTEAFFGQGTRLTVV.

In the case of this clone: The conserved final phenylalanine or tryptophan is absent from the CDR3, which likely points to a read error. The V gene is TRBV20-1, the J gene TRBJ2-7; the D call may be TRBD1 or TRBD2 (6 bases each). Deletions cut 0 bases from V and 0 bases from J, with 15 bases between. The CDR3 contains 16 residues. Germline CDR1 DFQATT, CDR2 SNEGSKA (reference sequence). CDR3 sequence reads: CSAREGGGRGSYEQYL. DNA for the CDR3: TGCAGTGCTAGAGAAGGAGGGGGTCGGGGCTCCTACGAGCAGTACTTA.

This clone was observed many times. This chain connects TRBV6-1 to TRBJ2-7, with D possibly being TRBD1 or TRBD2 (5 bases each). V gave up 6 bases and J gave up 0 bases, with 15 bases separating them. The CDR3 totals 15 residues. Germline loops: CDR1 MNHNS, CDR2 SASEGT. CDR3 sequence reads: CASSTTSGPSYEQYF. CDR3 bases: TGTGCCAGCAGCACAACCTCGGGGCCCTCCTACGAGCAGTACTTC.

V is TRBV6-2 or TRBV6-3 and J is TRBJ1-2; unclear D gene. This CDR3 is 14 amino acids long. Trimming removed 8 bases at V and 2 bases at J, with 15 bases between. The germline CDR1 and CDR2 sequences are MNHEY and SVGEGT. The CDR3 region is CASSPLTGNYGYTF. CDR3 bases: TGTGCCAGCTCGCCCTTGACCGGGAACTATGGCTACACCTTC.

This clone was found many times. As DNA, the CDR3 is TGTGCCACCAGCAGAGAGGACAGGAGCGGCGAGCAGTACTTC. Translated, it gives CATSREDRSGEQYF. The chain joins TRBV15 to TRBJ2-7, with TRBD1 matching 7 bases. The CDR3 spans 14 residues. The ends lost 0 bases at V and 6 bases at J; junction bases unmatched: 5. The germline CDR1 and CDR2 sequences are LNHNV and YYDKDF (reference sequence).

This clone was picked up many times. The chain joins TRBV20-1 to TRBJ2-1; D is uncertain. The V gene's germline CDR1 is DFQATT and CDR2 SNEGSKA (reference sequence). The CDR3 sequence is 11 residues long. The V and J ends lost 5 bases and 5 bases respectively, with 7 bases between them. CDR3 nucleotides: TGCAGTGCTGCCGCCCACAATGAGCAGTTCTTC. Translating it yields CSAAAHNEQFF.

This clone was picked up many times. V is TRBV4-1 and J is TRBJ1-1, with TRBD1 as a possible D gene (6 bases). CDR3 size: 13 residues. CDR1 is MGHRA, CDR2 YSYEKL, per germline. V was trimmed by 6 bases and J by 5 bases, leaving 13 bases between them. In DNA, the CDR3 is TGCGCCAGCAGTAGGGGGAGGGGAACTGAAGCTTTCTTT. It encodes CASSRGRGTEAFF.

In its sample, this clone was seen many times. The CDR3 loop is CASSVGQGGGTEAFF. The CDR3 region has the DNA TGTGCCAGCAGTGTAGGACAAGGAGGGGGCACTGAAGCTTTCTTT. V is TRBV2 and J is TRBJ1-1, with D perhaps TRBD1 (6 bases). V lost 4 bases and J 4 bases, leaving 16 bases between the germline ends. The CDR3 spans 15 residues. In germline, CDR1 is SNHLY, CDR2 FYNNEI.

By sample fraction, this clone is medium-sized. The rearrangement joins TRBV10-2 to TRBJ1-6, with D tentatively TRBD1 (5 bases). Germline V lookup: CDR1 WSHSY, CDR2 SAAADI. V was pared by 5 bases and J by 6 bases, with 11 bases between. The CDR3 loop spans 14 amino acids. The CDR3: CASSSGGVNSPLHF. CDR3 nucleotides: TGCGCCAGCAGTTCCGGGGGGGTTAATTCACCCCTCCACTTT.

This clone was observed many times. J is TRBJ2-1 and V is TRBV12-3 or TRBV12-4, with D perhaps matching TRBD1 (6 bases). The CDR3 has 16 amino acids. The germline V and J ends were trimmed by 5 bases and 5 bases, with 19 bases remaining between them. CDR3: CASSLRGGRVNNEQFF. The DNA of the CDR3 is TGTGCCAGCAGTCTTAGAGGGGGTCGCGTGAACAATGAGCAGTTCTTC.

This clone was detected ten times or more. This sequence joins TRBV28 and TRBJ1-1, with 8 bases fitting TRBD1. The junction had 11 bases not matched to a gene; V was cut back by 6 bases and J by 5 bases. The germline V gene encodes CDR1 MDHEN and CDR2 SYDVKM. The CDR3 spans 15 residues. The CDR3 sequence is CASSPLPQGVTEAFF. The CDR3 DNA reads TGTGCCAGCAGCCCTCTTCCACAGGGGGTAACTGAAGCTTTCTTT. Using reference TRBV28 and TRBJ1-1 for the parts outside the CDR3, the full variable domain is DVKVTQSSRYLVKRTGEKVFLECVQDMDHENMFWYRQDPGLGLRLIYFSYDVKMKEKGDIPEGYSVSREKKERFSLILESASTNQTSMYLCASSPLPQGVTEAFFGQGTRLTVV.

This clone was seen ten or more times. This chain joins TRBV18 and TRBJ2-2, with 11 bases lining up with TRBD2. Trimming at V came to 3 bases and at J to 5 bases, leaving 14 bases not matched to a gene. The V gene's germline CDR1 is KGHSH and CDR2 LQKENI. The CDR3 runs 19 residues. CDR3 residues: CASSPTSATLAGGTGELFF. In DNA form, the CDR3 reads TGTGCCAGCTCACCTACCTCGGCGACTCTAGCGGGGGGTACCGGGGAGCTGTTTTTT.

The sample holds many counts of this clone. Other DNA sequences from this sample encode an identical CDR3 as well. The chain uses TRBV11-2 and TRBJ2-5; 13 bases agree with TRBD2. CDR1 is SGHAT, CDR2 FQNNGV, per germline. The CDR3 is 13 residues long. J was trimmed by 4 bases and V by 10 bases; bases with no gene match: 3. Here the CDR3 reads CAIGTSGIETQYF. DNA of the CDR3: TGTGCCATCGGGACTAGCGGGATAGAGACCCAGTACTTC.

This clone has ten or more counts. This sequence joins TRBV5-1 and TRBJ2-3; D not resolved. Germline V gives CDR1 SGHRS, CDR2 YFSETQ. V was shortened by 6 bases and J by 0 bases, with 11 bases between the two germline ends. The CDR3 runs 14 residues. This chain's CDR3 is CASMVWDSTDTQYF. CDR3 DNA sequence: TGCGCCAGCATGGTGTGGGATAGCACAGATACGCAGTATTTT.

This clone turned up a few times. The chain uses TRBV27 and TRBJ1-2; 8 bases map to TRBD1. The CDR3 runs 15 residues. The V and J ends lost 6 bases and 0 bases, in that order; junction bases with no gene match: 6. The germline V gene has CDR1 MNHEY and CDR2 SMNVEV (reference sequence). The CDR3 region is CASSSGGAANYGYTF. For the CDR3, the DNA is TGTGCCAGCAGCTCAGGGGGCGCGGCTAACTATGGCTACACCTTC.

This clone was recorded at least ten times. The V and J genes are TRBV6-1 and TRBJ2-5; D ambiguous. The length of the CDR3 is 14 residues. Germline CDR1 MNHNS, CDR2 SASEGT. The ends were cut back, 0 bases at V and 2 bases at J, with 7 bases in the middle. This chain's CDR3 is CASSEARFQETQYF. The CDR3 bases are TGTGCCAGCAGTGAAGCGAGGTTTCAAGAGACCCAGTACTTC.

This clone has at least ten counts. The rearrangement links TRBV29-1 to TRBJ1-1; D is ambiguous. Germline V gives CDR1 SQVTM, CDR2 ANQGSEA. Trimming shortened V by 5 bases and J by 3 bases, and 13 bases separated the two germline ends. The CDR3 totals 13 residues. The CDR3 loop is CSVNEQPDTEAFF. CDR3 bases: TGCAGCGTTAATGAACAGCCTGACACTGAAGCTTTCTTT.